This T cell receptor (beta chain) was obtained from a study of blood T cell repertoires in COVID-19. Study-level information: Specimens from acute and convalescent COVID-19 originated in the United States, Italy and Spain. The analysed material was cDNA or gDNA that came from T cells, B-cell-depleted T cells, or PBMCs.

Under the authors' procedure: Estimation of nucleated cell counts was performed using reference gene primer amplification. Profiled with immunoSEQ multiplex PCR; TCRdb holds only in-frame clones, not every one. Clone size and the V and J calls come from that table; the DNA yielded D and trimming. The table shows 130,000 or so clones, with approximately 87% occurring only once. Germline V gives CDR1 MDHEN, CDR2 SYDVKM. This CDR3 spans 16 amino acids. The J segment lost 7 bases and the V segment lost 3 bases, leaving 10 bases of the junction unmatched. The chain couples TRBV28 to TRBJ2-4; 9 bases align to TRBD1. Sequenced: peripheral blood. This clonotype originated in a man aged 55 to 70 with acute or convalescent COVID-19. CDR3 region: CASSLEGQGGRNIQYF. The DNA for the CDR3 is TGTGCCAGCAGTTTGGAGGGACAGGGAGGACGGAACATTCAGTACTTC. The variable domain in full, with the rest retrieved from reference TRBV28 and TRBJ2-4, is DVKVTQSSRYLVKRTGEKVFLECVQDMDHENMFWYRQDPGLGLRLIYFSYDVKMKEKGDIPEGYSVSREKKERFSLILESASTNQTSMYLCASSLEGQGGRNIQYFGAGTRLSVL.